The rows below give T cell receptor beta chains drawn from one sample of a study of blood T cell repertoires in COVID-19. The repertoire was sequenced with immunoSEQ multiplex PCR; TCRdb's copy has only in-frame clones and lacks some. Altogether a few hundred thousand clones are present, 84% being singletons, with the ten largest covering 1.4%. What was sequenced was peripheral blood. The origin of the receptors is a woman aged 35 to 49 who had recovered from COVID-19. Both conserved end residues are part of each CDR3. Fields, in order: CDR3 length, D gene, V gene, J gene, clone size, CDR3 protein, CDR3 DNA. D genes are given only for firm matches. Only part of the rows carry a size: once, few, many, or a class if the clone is expanded.

13	-	TRBV4-1	TRBJ2-5	-	CASSFILGETQYF	TGCGCCAGCAGCTTTATCCTAGGCGAGACCCAGTACTTC
14	TRBD1	TRBV18	TRBJ1-5	-	CASIGTVDNQPQHF	TGTGCCAGCATCGGGACAGTAGACAATCAGCCCCAGCATTTT
16	-	TRBV19	TRBJ1-2	-	CASSLLGRTAIYGYTF	TGTGCCAGTAGTCTCCTTGGAAGGACAGCAATCTATGGCTACACCTTC
15	-	TRBV7-2	TRBJ1-5	-	CASSLSGADNQPQHF	TGTGCCAGCAGCTTATCTGGGGCAGACAATCAGCCCCAGCATTTT
13	TRBD2	TRBV29-1	TRBJ2-3	-	CSVGSGGGDTQYF	TGCAGCGTTGGAAGCGGGGGAGGAGATACGCAGTATTTT
13	-	TRBV10-3	TRBJ2-1	-	CAISETRDNEQFF	TGTGCCATCAGTGAGACCCGGGACAATGAGCAGTTCTTC
15	TRBD1	TRBV11-3	TRBJ2-5	-	CASSSRDRDIETQYF	TGTGCCAGCAGCTCGCGGGACAGGGACATAGAGACCCAGTACTTC
14	TRBD1	TRBV27	TRBJ2-7	-	CASSRTGGSYEQYF	TGTGCCAGCAGTCGGACAGGGGGCTCCTACGAGCAGTACTTC
18	TRBD1	TRBV28	TRBJ1-6	-	CASSLGTRTGEGNSPLHF	TGTGCCAGCAGTTTGGGGACAAGGACAGGGGAAGGTAATTCACCCCTCCACTTT
15	TRBD2	TRBV29-1	TRBJ2-3	-	CSVGGAGGYTDTQYF	TGCAGCGTTGGGGGAGCGGGGGGCTACACAGATACGCAGTATTTT
16	TRBD1	TRBV4-3	TRBJ1-2	-	CASSQERDRVDYGYTF	TGCGCCAGCAGCCAAGAACGGGACAGGGTTGACTATGGCTACACCTTC
12	TRBD1	TRBV7-2	TRBJ1-1	-	CASSLGTVEAFF	TGTGCCAGCAGCCTAGGGACAGTTGAAGCTTTCTTT
17	-	TRBV18	TRBJ2-3	-	CASSPQRSPGSGDTQYF	TGTGCCAGCTCCCCACAGAGGAGTCCCGGATCCGGCGATACGCAGTATTTT
19	TRBD1	TRBV4-2	TRBJ1-3	-	CASSQRAKGQGVFGNTIYF	TGTGCCAGCAGCCAAAGGGCTAAAGGACAGGGAGTTTTTGGAAACACCATATATTTT
18	-	TRBV18	TRBJ2-6	-	CASSPGGGPFSGANVLTF	TGTGCCAGCTCACCAGGAGGGGGCCCATTCTCTGGGGCCAACGTCCTGACTTTC
14	-	TRBV7-8	TRBJ2-7	-	CASSRQAAVYEQYF	TGTGCCAGCAGCCGCCAGGCAGCAGTCTACGAGCAGTACTTC
12	-	TRBV19	TRBJ1-5	-	CASSIGHQPQHF	TGTGCCAGTAGTATAGGGCATCAGCCCCAGCATTTT
15	TRBD1	TRBV19	TRBJ1-2	-	CASSTDRQGRAGYTF	TGTGCCAGTAGTACCGACCGACAGGGAAGGGCCGGCTACACCTTC
14	-	TRBV27	TRBJ1-1	-	CASSLSVEYTEAFF	TGTGCCAGCAGTTTATCTGTGGAGTACACTGAAGCTTTCTTT
13	TRBD1	TRBV7-2	TRBJ1-4	-	CASTRTGVEKLFF	TGTGCCAGCACCAGGACAGGGGTTGAAAAACTGTTTTTT
13	-	TRBV29-1	TRBJ2-1	-	CSTTQTSYNEQFF	TGCTCAACTACCCAGACGTCCTACAATGAGCAGTTCTTC
20	TRBD1	TRBV23-1	TRBJ1-1	-	CASSHTPLGGTGMFWPEAFF	TGCGCCAGCAGTCACACTCCACTTGGGGGGACAGGGATGTTCTGGCCTGAAGCTTTCTTT
14	TRBD1	TRBV7-2	TRBJ2-5	-	CASSEDRAQETQYF	TGTGCCAGCAGCGAAGACAGGGCCCAAGAGACCCAGTACTTC
15	-	TRBV7-2	TRBJ1-1	-	CASSLAPGDQTEAFF	TGTGCCAGCAGCTTAGCGCCAGGGGATCAAACTGAAGCTTTCTTT
18	TRBD2	TRBV19	TRBJ2-2	-	CASSGRTSGGPYTGELFF	TGTGCCAGTAGTGGCCGGACTAGCGGGGGGCCCTACACCGGGGAGCTGTTTTTT
14	-	TRBV18	TRBJ1-1	-	CASSGLQDHTEAFF	TGTGCCAGCTCCGGGCTACAGGATCACACTGAAGCTTTCTTT
14	-	TRBV7-2	TRBJ1-2	many	CASSTHRESYGYTF	TGTGCCAGCAGCACCCACAGGGAATCCTATGGCTACACCTTC
18	TRBD2	TRBV18	TRBJ2-5	once	CASSPQRTSGGHQETQYF	TGTGCCAGCTCACCCCAAAGGACTAGCGGGGGCCACCAAGAGACCCAGTACTTC
16	TRBD1	TRBV14	TRBJ2-3	-	CASSHQPGQGADTQYF	TGTGCCAGCAGCCACCAACCGGGACAGGGGGCAGATACGCAGTATTTT
13	TRBD1	TRBV25-1	TRBJ1-1	once	CASSGTGEKTAFF	TGTGCCAGCTCCGGGACAGGGGAAAAAACGGCTTTCTTT
13	TRBD1	TRBV27	TRBJ1-6	-	CASTGDPNSPLHF	TGTGCCAGTACAGGGGACCCAAATTCACCCCTCCACTTT
15	-	TRBV7-3	TRBJ2-5	-	CASSGGGGVGETQYF	TGTGCCAGCAGCGGGGGTGGCGGGGTTGGAGAGACCCAGTACTTC
16	-	TRBV3-1/TRBV3-2	TRBJ2-5	-	CASSQDYPAEGETQYF	TGTGCCAGCAGCCAAGATTACCCAGCGGAGGGGGAGACCCAGTACTTC
17	-	TRBV19	TRBJ2-1	-	CASSIRYEGGPRNEQFF	TGTGCCAGTAGTATAAGGTATGAGGGGGGGCCAAGAAATGAGCAGTTCTTC
15	-	TRBV18	TRBJ2-1	-	CASSPQLLPEGEQFF	TGTGCCAGCTCACCACAATTACTCCCAGAGGGTGAGCAGTTCTTC
14	TRBD1	TRBV19	TRBJ1-1	-	CASSRQGGVTEAFF	TGTGCCAGTAGTAGACAGGGGGGGGTCACTGAAGCTTTCTTT
13	-	TRBV20-1	TRBJ1-2	-	CSASLGGNYGYTF	TGCAGTGCTAGTCTCGGAGGGAACTATGGCTACACCTTC
14	TRBD1	TRBV11-3	TRBJ2-1	-	CASSTPGQGGEQFF	TGTGCCAGCAGCACCCCGGGACAGGGCGGTGAGCAGTTCTTC
13	TRBD1	TRBV6-5	TRBJ1-1	-	CASRDRANTEAFF	TGTGCCAGCAGGGACAGGGCTAACACTGAAGCTTTCTTT
14	-	TRBV6-1	TRBJ2-3	-	CASSERGSTDTQYF	TGTGCCAGCAGTGAACGGGGGAGCACAGATACGCAGTATTTT
16	-	TRBV4-1	TRBJ1-5	-	CASSQEGGNSNQPQHF	TGCGCCAGCAGCCAAGAGGGGGGGAATAGCAATCAGCCCCAGCATTTT
15	-	TRBV4-3	TRBJ1-2	-	CASSQDMGSGYGYTF	TGCGCCAGCAGCCAAGATATGGGAAGCGGCTATGGCTACACCTTC